This T cell receptor (beta chain) was obtained from a study of shared clonotypes between healthy human individuals (dated by TCRdb to the early 2020s). Regarding the study in general: Three men and a couple of women, aged 18 to 49 years, made up the cohort. To estimate repertoire size and how much clonotype sharing occurs between individuals, the study deeply sequenced the blood TCR repertoires of roughly 5 healthy adults. To increase sequencing depth and limit assay-specific biases, different laboratories used diverse techniques to prepare libraries and sequence TCR repertoires. Between about 0.9 and 9 billion PBMCs per donor were obtained by leukapheresis.

Using the deep immunoSEQ assay, TCR CDR3 regions were amplified from genomic DNA by multiplex PCR. For each cell subset, the extracted genomic DNA was distributed evenly across all wells of several immunoSEQ 96-well plates, and each plate served as one replicate. For unsorted PBMC, around 0.3 ug genomic DNA, equal to approximately 30,000 T cell genomes, was loaded into each replicate PCR. Ten immunoSEQ deep assay plates were used to sequence unsorted PBMC genomic DNA. Purified libraries were quantified with a Qubit 3.0 fluorometer, sized on a Bioanalyzer 2100, and re-quantified with the KAPA Library Quantification kit. A separate single-read 150-cycle Illumina NextSeq 550 flow cell was used to sequence each immunoSEQ 96-well plate. The published analysis was carried out like this. Because the immunoSEQ output held only junctional sequences and lacked quality scores, the filtering could not match the filtering applied to full-length reads. To assign V/J genes and CDR3, sequences were annotated using PyIR, a Python wrapper for IgBLAST v1.9, with IMGT germline references. Reads were filtered out if the reads had weak V/J assignments (E-value above 1e-6), no CDR3, stop codons, out-of-frame junctions, or ambiguous translated residues. A V3J clonotype was defined by an identical inferred V gene, J gene, and CDR3 amino acid sequence. The percentage overlap between two repertoires was calculated by dividing the number of shared unique clonotypes by the size of the smaller repertoire. Three approaches were used to assess repertoire richness: RTK rarefaction, the Chao1 estimator, and Recon v2.1 estimates of unobserved clonotypes. TCRdb mirrors the immuneACCESS table, restricted to in-frame sequences. Some clones are absent from its copies; in checked studies, under half trace to an unresolved V gene, and the reason for the others is unknown. The V and J calls and clone size were taken over from that table, and D and trimming were inferred from the DNA. Here the sample has about 600,000 clones; around 77% occur a single time. The biggest ten clones account for 12% of the sample.

The germline V gene (reference sequence) sets CDR1 to LNHDA and CDR2 to SQIVND. The CDR3 sequence holds 14 residues, the cysteine and phenylalanine included. Left in the record is the CDR3 DNA by itself, 42 bases read in frame from the first base. Trimming at the junction amounts to 3 bases on V and 0 bases on J, and the germline ends lie 8 bases apart. Paper-wide results and their limitations: Pairwise subsampling indicated that sequencing depth was expected to affect the degree of clonotype sharing among donors. Sampling was restricted to blood, and TCR repertoires in tissue are likely to differ from TCR repertoires in blood. Because the study included only a small number of donors, the genetic and exposure-history diversity represented was limited.

This clone was detected only once. Its antigen target is currently unknown. Just one base apart from a much larger clone, this may be a read error. The donors were healthy, HIV-negative adults with no recently reported acute infections or vaccinations. Every donor was a Caucasian adult living in Nashville, Tennessee, USA. In the unsorted samples, some 100 million PBMCs were counted, and genomic DNA was extracted using the QIAamp DNA Blood Mini kit. Blood was collected by leukapheresis, and PBMCs were isolated by Ficoll-Histopaque density gradient centrifugation and then cryopreserved in liquid nitrogen vapor phase.

This chain joins TRBV19 to TRBJ1-1; confidence is insufficient to name the D gene. The clonotype comes from a woman in her thirties or forties in good health. Some clones in this sample may be carry-over from other donors' samples. The sample comprised PBMCs. The CDR3 region reads CASSIPGMNTEAFF. The DNA sequence is TGTGCCAGTAGTATTCCGGGGATGAACACTGAAGCTTTCTTT.